The entry below describes one TCR beta chain. Some clones are missing from TCRdb's copy, which holds only in-frame ones; the method was immunoSEQ multiplex PCR. The repertoire holds some 100,000 clones, 88% seen once, with about 6% in the top ten. The V end lost 6 bases, the J end lost 4 bases, and 10 bases lay between the germline ends. Germline CDR1 reads MNHEY; CDR2 reads SVGAGI. This CDR3 is built from 13 residues. The data are from a study of blood T cell repertoires in COVID-19. The rearrangement uses TRBV6-5 and TRBJ1-5; D perhaps matches TRBD1 (5 bases). The source material was peripheral blood. The TCR comes from a woman aged 55-70 years with acute or convalescent COVID-19. The CDR3 DNA reads TGTGCCAGCAGGAGCGACAGTAATCAGCCCCAGCATTTT. Its protein is CASRSDSNQPQHF.